This is a list of T cell receptor beta chains from one sample in a study of blood T cell repertoires in COVID-19. TCRdb's copy holds only in-frame clones and misses some; the assay was immunoSEQ multiplex PCR. Seen here are roughly 300,000 clones, about four fifths observed once, and the top ten hold around 1.2%. Sequenced input: peripheral blood. The receptors originated from a woman between 45 and 65 years old with acute or convalescent COVID-19. Each CDR3 is given with its conserved first and last residue. Fields, in order: D gene, V gene, J gene, clone size, CDR3 protein, CDR3 DNA. The D gene is left open where the match is weak. Not all rows give a size; the values are once, few, many and, for expanded clones, a class.

>NA|TRBV9|TRBJ2-7|NA
CASSVTDSTYEQYF
TGTGCCAGCAGCGTAACGGACTCTACCTACGAGCAGTACTTC
>NA|TRBV10-3|TRBJ1-4|NA
CAISDTLRDEKLFF
TGTGCCATCAGTGACACCCTCAGGGATGAAAAACTGTTTTTT
>TRBD1|TRBV3-1/TRBV3-2|TRBJ1-3|NA
CASSWTGSGNTIYF
TGTGCCAGCAGCTGGACAGGGTCTGGAAACACCATATATTTT
>TRBD1|TRBV18|TRBJ2-5|NA
CASSQGGLETQYF
TGTGCCAGCTCACAAGGGGGCCTAGAGACCCAGTACTTC
>NA|TRBV20-1|TRBJ1-4|NA
CSASRWGQVDEKLFF
TGCAGTGCTAGTCGGTGGGGCCAGGTGGATGAAAAACTGTTTTTT
>NA|TRBV18|TRBJ1-4|NA
CASSPDATNEKLFF
TGTGCCAGCTCACCTGATGCGACTAATGAAAAACTGTTTTTT
>NA|TRBV4-1|TRBJ1-2|NA
CASSHSQGNYGYTF
TGCGCCAGCAGCCATAGTCAGGGGAACTATGGCTACACCTTC
>TRBD1|TRBV6-5|TRBJ2-2|NA
CASKATGITGELFF
TGTGCCAGCAAAGCGACAGGGATCACCGGGGAGCTGTTTTTT
>TRBD2|TRBV6-5|TRBJ2-7|NA
CASRPGGLADGQYF
TGTGCCAGCAGGCCGGGGGGGCTAGCGGATGGGCAGTACTTC
>NA|TRBV18|TRBJ2-4|once
CASSPSRGTGKENIQYF
TGTGCCAGCTCACCATCTAGGGGTACAGGAAAAGAAAACATTCAGTACTTC
>NA|TRBV4-1|TRBJ1-1|few
CASSQEGGVLGAFF
TGCGCCAGCAGCCAAGAGGGGGGGGTCCTAGGAGCTTTCTTT
>TRBD2|TRBV19|TRBJ2-7|NA
CASSIKLAGFYEQYF
TGTGCCAGTAGTATAAAACTAGCGGGATTCTACGAGCAGTACTTC
>NA|TRBV2|TRBJ1-5|NA
CASRGTSNQPQHF
TGTGCCAGCAGGGGCACTAGCAATCAGCCCCAGCATTTT
>TRBD1|TRBV5-4|TRBJ1-3|NA
CASSQGQGSSGNTIYF
TGTGCCAGCAGCCAGGGACAGGGGTCATCTGGAAACACCATATATTTT
>NA|TRBV7-3|TRBJ2-7|once
CASSPGTLYGEQYF
TGTGCCAGCAGCCCCGGGACACTCTACGGGGAGCAGTACTTC
>TRBD2|TRBV10-1|TRBJ2-1|few
CASSGGAGEGNEQFF
TGCGCCAGCAGTGGCGGAGCGGGGGAAGGAAATGAGCAGTTCTTC
>NA|TRBV19|TRBJ1-5|few
CASSFSGSYNQPQHF
TGTGCCAGTAGTTTTTCGGGGTCTTACAATCAGCCCCAGCATTTT
>NA|TRBV19|TRBJ1-2|NA
CASDGGVSYTF
TGTGCCAGTGATGGGGGCGTAAGCTACACCTTC
>TRBD1|TRBV12-3/TRBV12-4|TRBJ2-1|NA
CASSPQGVTEQFF
TGTGCCAGCAGTCCTCAGGGGGTTACGGAGCAGTTCTTC
>TRBD2|TRBV7-2|TRBJ2-1|NA
CASSLVAGGNYNEQFF
TGTGCCAGCAGCTTAGTGGCGGGGGGGAACTACAATGAGCAGTTCTTC
>TRBD1|TRBV27|TRBJ1-6|NA
CASSFGQGHSPLHF
TGTGCCAGCAGCTTCGGACAGGGACACTCACCCCTCCACTTT
>TRBD2|TRBV27|TRBJ2-1|NA
CASRIPGGNNEQFF
TGTGCCAGCAGAATACCGGGAGGAAATAATGAGCAGTTCTTC
>TRBD1|TRBV5-4|TRBJ1-6|NA
CASRRTGLDSPLHF
TGTGCCAGCAGGAGGACAGGGTTGGATTCACCCCTCCACTTT
>NA|TRBV30|TRBJ2-7|NA
CASGQSYEQYF
TGTGCCTCGGGGCAGTCCTACGAGCAGTACTTC
>NA|TRBV23-1|TRBJ1-4|NA
CVPPVQDYHNEKLFF
TGCGTCCCCCCGGTCCAGGATTACCACAATGAAAAACTGTTTTTT
>TRBD1|TRBV9|TRBJ2-7|NA
CASSERTGGFGEQYF
TGTGCCAGCAGCGAGAGGACAGGGGGCTTTGGGGAGCAGTACTTC
>NA|TRBV5-1|TRBJ2-7|NA
CASSRQAPYEQYF
TGCGCCAGCAGCCGCCAGGCCCCCTACGAGCAGTACTTC
>TRBD1|TRBV19|TRBJ1-1|NA
CASTTGGRPSTEAFF
TGTGCCAGTACCACAGGGGGGCGACCGTCCACTGAAGCTTTCTTT
>NA|TRBV7-9|TRBJ2-6|NA
CASSLDPGKVPGANVLTF
TGTGCCAGCAGCTTAGATCCGGGGAAGGTCCCTGGGGCCAACGTCCTGACTTTC
>TRBD2|TRBV3-1/TRBV3-2|TRBJ2-3|NA
CASSHGTSVYTQYF
TGTGCCAGCAGCCACGGGACTAGTGTATATACGCAGTATTTT
>NA|TRBV5-1|TRBJ1-2|NA
CASGADYGYTF
TGCGCCAGCGGGGCGGACTATGGCTACACCTTC
>NA|TRBV6-5|TRBJ2-1|once
CASSYWQGKYNEQFF
TGTGCCAGCAGTTACTGGCAGGGTAAATACAATGAGCAGTTCTTC
>TRBD2|TRBV7-2|TRBJ2-2|NA
CASSPVAGVGGELFF
TGTGCCAGCAGCCCAGTAGCGGGAGTGGGCGGGGAGCTGTTTTTT
>TRBD2|TRBV7-2|TRBJ2-7|NA
CASSLSWTSREQYF
TGTGCCAGCAGCCTTTCCTGGACTAGCCGGGAGCAGTACTTC
>NA|TRBV6-5|TRBJ2-2|NA
CASRGEAVGELFF
TGTGCCAGCAGGGGCGAAGCAGTTGGGGAGCTGTTTTTT
>NA|TRBV11-2|TRBJ1-1|few
CASSLDRNTEAFF
TGTGCCAGCAGCTTAGACAGGAACACTGAAGCTTTCTTT
>NA|TRBV7-2|TRBJ2-2|once
CASSLAGEAGELFF
TGTGCCAGCAGCTTAGCGGGAGAGGCTGGGGAGCTGTTTTTT
>TRBD1|TRBV18|TRBJ1-1|NA
CASSPLTGGMDTEAFF
TGTGCCAGCTCACCCCTGACAGGGGGCATGGACACTGAAGCTTTCTTT
>NA|TRBV5-1|TRBJ2-3|NA
CASSLAEGGGDTQYF
TGCGCCAGCAGCTTGGCCGAGGGAGGGGGAGATACGCAGTATTTT
>NA|TRBV30|TRBJ1-1|once
CAWSTGSNTEAFF
TGTGCCTGGAGTACGGGTAGCAACACTGAAGCTTTCTTT
>NA|TRBV30|TRBJ1-1|NA
CAWSAQRDTEAFF
TGTGCCTGGAGTGCTCAGCGGGACACTGAAGCTTTCTTT
>NA|TRBV4-2|TRBJ2-6|NA
CASSQDLSSGANVLTF
TGTGCCAGCAGCCAAGATCTCAGCTCTGGGGCCAACGTCCTGACTTTC
>NA|TRBV7-9|TRBJ2-4|NA
CASSTTQGLKNIQYF
TGTGCCAGCAGCACTACCCAGGGTCTCAAAAACATTCAGTACTTC
>NA|TRBV10-1|TRBJ1-1|NA
CASSEYLGVGTEAFF
TGCGCCAGCAGTGAGTATTTAGGGGTTGGAACTGAAGCTTTCTTT
>NA|TRBV25-1|TRBJ2-5|NA
CASSERHQGTQYF
TGTGCCAGCAGTGAAAGACACCAGGGGACCCAGTACTTC
>TRBD2|TRBV7-2|TRBJ2-3|NA
CASKRTSGGFSTDTQYF
TGTGCCAGCAAACGGACTAGCGGGGGATTTAGCACAGATACGCAGTATTTT
>NA|TRBV9|TRBJ2-2|NA
CASSHNYRLSTGELFF
TGTGCCAGCAGCCATAACTACAGGTTAAGCACCGGGGAGCTGTTTTTT
>NA|TRBV18|TRBJ2-5|few
CASSAGVFETQYF
TGTGCCAGCTCGGCAGGGGTGTTCGAGACCCAGTACTTC
>TRBD1|TRBV20-1|TRBJ1-1|few
CSATGGTEAFF
TGCAGTGCTACAGGGGGCACTGAAGCTTTCTTT
>TRBD1|TRBV7-9|TRBJ2-2|NA
CASRGTGQGLTGELFF
TGTGCCAGCAGGGGGACGGGACAGGGCTTAACCGGGGAGCTGTTTTTT
>TRBD2|TRBV5-1|TRBJ2-1|NA
CASSLDAGGPNEQFF
TGCGCCAGCAGCTTGGACGCGGGGGGGCCCAATGAGCAGTTCTTC
>TRBD1|TRBV25-1|TRBJ2-5|NA
CASSPTGTGGLETQYF
TGTGCCAGCTCCCCCACCGGGACAGGGGGCTTGGAGACCCAGTACTTC
>TRBD1|TRBV27|TRBJ1-2|once
CATRGGDRGVKGYTF
TGTGCCACGCGGGGAGGGGACAGGGGAGTGAAGGGCTACACCTTC